The clone carrying this TCR beta chain came up many times. The target antigen is unknown. This entry is derived from a study of CD8 T cells in ankylosing spondylitis. Study findings and constraints: Blood from ankylosing spondylitis patients appeared to carry a characteristic roughly 8-variant TCR beta motif. Clones linked to disease, bearing a CD8+ phenotype, were relatively rare in peripheral blood. Reportedly, significant enrichment of disease-linked clones occurred in matched ankylosing spondylitis synovial fluid.

Molecular-barcoded quantitative 5'-RACE produced these TCR beta libraries. TCRdb called the 5' RACE reads again in MiXCR, with one record for every CDR3 protein. Altogether 470,000 or so distinct CDR3 sequences are present, roughly 25% being singletons, with the ten largest covering 0.89%. This TCR was sampled from a male donor with ankylosing spondylitis. Material for sequencing was blood, either unsorted or a sorted T cell fraction (not recorded which).

The CDR3, as DNA: TGTGCCAGCAGCCAAACGGGAATAGGGTACAATGAGCAGTTCTTC. It translates to CASSQTGIGYNEQFF. The rearrangement uses TRBV4-2 and TRBJ2-1; possibly TRBD2 for D (5 bases). With 2 bases removed from V and 4 bases from J, the gap between germline ends came to 12 bases. The CDR3 length is 15 residues. The germline gives CDR1 LGHNA, CDR2 YNFKEQ.